The 25 T cell receptor beta chains below were found in one sample sequenced in a study of blood T cell repertoires in COVID-19. Here immunoSEQ multiplex PCR was the method, and the copy in TCRdb shows in-frame clones only, minus some. The data contain over 130,000 clones, around 78% of them seen just once; the ten biggest clones take up approximately 4.5%. Sequenced material: peripheral blood. The source is a woman of 80 years or more with active or convalescent COVID-19.

V and J are TRBV19 and TRBJ1-4; the D is unclear. Germline V gene sequence: CDR1 LNHDA, CDR2 SQIVND (reference sequence). The CDR3 sequence is 12 residues long. V lost 3 bases and J 13 bases, leaving 12 bases between the germline ends. CDR3 coding DNA: TGTGCCAGTAGTATCTCGGGTCTCGGACTGTTTTTT. Its translation: CASSISGLGLFF.

This chain links TRBV5-8 with TRBJ2-4; D call uncertain. Germline lookup yields CDR1 SGHTS and CDR2 YDEGEE. This CDR3 comprises 17 residues. Trimming stripped 0 bases from V and 1 base from J, with 14 bases between. The CDR3 DNA follows: TGTGCCAGCAGCTTGGCCCAGGATAGGATTGCCAAAAACATTCAGTACTTC. This sequence encodes CASSLAQDRIAKNIQYF. Complete variable domain (other parts from reference TRBV5-8 and TRBJ2-4): EAGVTQSPTHLIKTRGQQATLRCSPISGHTSVYWYQQALGLGLQFLLWYDEGEERNRGNFPPRFSGRQFPNYSSELNVNALELEDSALYLCASSLAQDRIAKNIQYFGAGTRLSVL.

This chain uses TRBV7-9 with TRBJ1-1; D remains unclear. From germline, CDR1 is SEHNR and CDR2 FQNEAQ (reference sequence). Trimming shortened V by 1 base and J by 2 bases, and 8 bases separated the two germline ends. This CDR3 has 14 residues. CDR3 DNA sequence: TGTGCCAGCAGCTTAGTACCAGTCAACACTGAAGCTTTCTTT. Amino acid sequence: CASSLVPVNTEAFF.

The chain employs TRBV19 and TRBJ1-1; 7 bases fit TRBD1. V was clipped by 4 bases and J by 2 bases; unmatched bases: 7. CDR1 is LNHDA, CDR2 SQIVND, per germline (reference sequence). The CDR3 is 15 residues long. CDR3 region: CASSRGDRRNTEAFF. Written as DNA, the CDR3 is TGTGCCAGTAGTAGGGGGGACAGACGCAACACTGAAGCTTTCTTT.

The CDR3 reads CASSLSQGMNTEAFF. The CDR3 DNA is TGTGCCAGCAGTTTATCCCAGGGAATGAACACTGAAGCTTTCTTT. V gene TRBV27 combines with J gene TRBJ1-1; TRBD1 is a possible D gene (5 bases). The V gene's germline CDR1 is MNHEY and CDR2 SMNVEV (reference sequence). This CDR3 has 15 residues. The V and J ends lost 0 bases and 0 bases respectively, with 8 bases between them.

In this sample, this clone turned up many times. The V gene is TRBV4-1, the J gene TRBJ2-7; TRBD1 aligns across 8 bases. V lost 6 bases to trimming and J lost 2 bases; unmatched junction nucleotides: 6. The germline V gene encodes CDR1 MGHRA and CDR2 YSYEKL. The CDR3 extends over 14 amino acids. The CDR3 region is CASSYGTGTYEQYF. The CDR3 nucleotides read TGCGCCAGCAGTTACGGGACAGGCACCTACGAGCAGTACTTC.

This chain joins TRBV5-6 and TRBJ1-6; 7 bases are shared with TRBD1. The ends lost 3 bases at V and 6 bases at J; junction bases unmatched: 6. The CDR3 is 15 residues long. From germline, CDR1 is SGHDT and CDR2 YYEEEE. CDR3 bases: TGTGCCAGCAGCTATACGGGACAGCCTAATTCACCCCTCCACTTT. It yields the protein CASSYTGQPNSPLHF.

In this sample, this clone turned up a few times. The chain carries TRBV2 and TRBJ2-7; D is perhaps TRBD2 (5 bases). The CDR3 extends over 15 amino acids. Germline V lookup: CDR1 SNHLY, CDR2 FYNNEI. Trimming pared 1 base from V and 3 bases from J, leaving 13 bases between. This CDR3 reads CASSEDGETYYEQYF. The CDR3 DNA reads as TGTGCCAGCAGTGAAGACGGGGAGACCTACTACGAGCAGTACTTC.

The J gene is TRBJ2-3, the V gene TRBV9; 8 positions match TRBD2. The CDR3 sequence is 19 residues long. J lost 0 bases, V lost 2 bases, and 14 bases had no gene match. The germline gives CDR1 SGDLS, CDR2 YYNGEE. DNA of the CDR3: TGTGCCAGCAGCGTCGGTAGCGGGGCGAAAGCTATTAGCACAGATACGCAGTATTTT. This gives the protein CASSVGSGAKAISTDTQYF.

V usage is TRBV2 and J usage is TRBJ2-2; D gene uncertain. CDR1 is SNHLY, CDR2 FYNNEI, per germline. The CDR3 sequence is 15 residues long. V was clipped by 4 bases and J by 2 bases, with 11 bases between them. CDR3 region: CASSVIWRNTGELFF. The CDR3 nucleotides are TGTGCCAGCAGTGTTATTTGGAGAAACACCGGGGAGCTGTTTTTT.

V usage is TRBV7-2 and J usage is TRBJ1-3, with 8 bases lining up with TRBD1. Trimming took 2 bases from V and 1 from J; bases not matched to a gene: 10. The CDR3 is made up of 18 amino acids. CDR1 and CDR2 from the germline V gene are SGHTA and FQGNSA. The CDR3 sequence is CASSLKATGGRSGNTIYF. Written as DNA, the CDR3 is TGTGCCAGCAGCTTAAAAGCCACAGGGGGAAGATCTGGAAACACCATATATTTT.

This clone is a singleton in its sample. The rearrangement links TRBV28 to TRBJ2-7; D gene ambiguous. The CDR3 runs to 15 residues. The V gene lost 7 bases and the J gene lost 2 bases, with 18 bases spanning the gap. Germline assignment: CDR1 MDHEN and CDR2 SYDVKM. The CDR3 loop reads CASNPSGSGTYEQYF. For the CDR3, the DNA is TGTGCCAGCAATCCATCCGGGTCGGGTACCTACGAGCAGTACTTC.

The gene calls are TRBV19 and TRBJ1-5; a possible D gene is TRBD1 (6 bases). The CDR3 is 14 amino acids. Germline V gives CDR1 LNHDA, CDR2 SQIVND (reference sequence). The ends were cut back, 1 base at V and 3 bases at J, with 7 bases in the middle. The chain's CDR3 is CASSIGQANQPQHF. As DNA, the CDR3 is TGTGCCAGTAGTATAGGACAGGCCAATCAGCCCCAGCATTTT.

This clone was observed once. The chain has TRBV27 and TRBJ1-1; D might be TRBD1 (5 bases). In germline, CDR1 is MNHEY, CDR2 SMNVEV (reference sequence). V lost 1 base to trimming and J lost 5 bases, with 11 bases between them. CDR3 length equals 14 residues. This CDR3 is CASSLYWGGTEAFF. CDR3 in DNA: TGTGCCAGCAGTTTATATTGGGGGGGTACTGAAGCTTTCTTT.

The chain is built from TRBV27 and TRBJ1-1; D remains ambiguous. The CDR3 loop spans 15 amino acids. Trimming took 6 bases from V and 0 from J, leaving 14 bases between them. CDR1 MNHEY and CDR2 SMNVEV come from the germline V gene (reference sequence). CDR3 protein: CASRERRGMNTEAFF. In DNA, the CDR3 is TGTGCCAGCAGAGAGAGAAGAGGGATGAACACTGAAGCTTTCTTT.

The rearrangement joins TRBV27 to TRBJ1-6; D gene ambiguous. Germline assignment: CDR1 MNHEY and CDR2 SMNVEV (reference sequence). The ends were cut back, 5 bases at V and 7 bases at J, with 12 bases in the middle. The CDR3 totals 14 residues. The CDR3 DNA reads TGTGCCAGCAGTCTTAAACACCAGAATTCACCCCTCCACTTT. This codes for CASSLKHQNSPLHF.

This rearrangement joins TRBV5-1 to TRBJ1-4; D uncertain. The germline gives CDR1 SGHRS, CDR2 YFSETQ. Trimming shortened V by 0 bases and J by 5 bases, and 8 bases separated the two germline ends. This CDR3 has 14 amino acids. The DNA for the CDR3 is TGCGCCAGCAGCTTGGCCATCGGGAATGAAAAACTGTTTTTT. Its translation: CASSLAIGNEKLFF. Together with reference TRBV5-1 and TRBJ1-4, the CDR3 gives the full variable domain: KAGVTQTPRYLIKTRGQQVTLSCSPISGHRSVSWYQQTPGQGLQFLFEYFSETQRNKGNFPGRFSGRQFSNSRSEMNVSTLELGDSALYLCASSLAIGNEKLFFGSGTQLSVL.

This clone was recorded once. The genes are TRBV19 and TRBJ2-1; possibly TRBD2 for D (7 bases). Between the trimmed V and J ends, which lost 6 bases and 6 bases, there was a span of 18 bases. The CDR3 runs 15 residues. Germline V CDR1 and CDR2: LNHDA, SQIVND (reference sequence). CDR3: CASRPARAGANEQFF. The CDR3 DNA reads as TGTGCCAGTAGACCCGCCCGGGCGGGGGCCAATGAGCAGTTCTTC.

V is TRBV29-1 and J is TRBJ2-7; 7 bases agree with TRBD1. Losses at the gene ends were 4 bases for V and 6 bases for J; bases not matched to a gene: 6. This CDR3 is built from 12 residues. CDR1 and CDR2 from the germline V gene are SQVTM and ANQGSEA. CDR3 amino acids: CSVVPTGTEQYF. In DNA form, the CDR3 reads TGCAGCGTTGTCCCGACAGGGACCGAGCAGTACTTC.

The chain carries TRBV5-5 and TRBJ1-1; 8 positions agree with TRBD1. CDR1 is SGHKS and CDR2 is YYEKEE in the germline V gene (reference sequence). V was pared by 3 bases and J by 10 bases, with 5 bases of the junction left unmatched. This CDR3 is 12 amino acids long. The CDR3 bases are TGTGCCAGCAGCTCAATGGACAGGGCAGCTTTCTTT. This codes for CASSSMDRAAFF. Supplemented by reference TRBV5-5 and TRBJ1-1, the full variable domain reads DAGVTQSPTHLIKTRGQQVTLRCSPISGHKSVSWYQQVLGQGPQFIFQYYEKEERGRGNFPDRFSARQFPNYSSELNVNALLLGDSALYLCASSSMDRAAFFGQGTRLTVV.

The rearrangement joins TRBV7-3 to TRBJ1-1; D not resolved. Trimming pared 3 bases from V and 6 bases from J, leaving 11 bases between. This CDR3 region has 13 residues. CDR1 is SGHTA and CDR2 is FQGTGA in the germline V gene. In DNA, the CDR3 is TGTGCCAGCAGCTTCCTGTACTCGCCTGAAGCTTTCTTT. Its translation: CASSFLYSPEAFF.

The CDR3 spells CASSRIGQGVNTEAFF. In DNA, the CDR3 is TGTGCCAGCAGCCGCATCGGGCAGGGGGTGAACACTGAAGCTTTCTTT. The genes are TRBV4-2 and TRBJ1-1, with 7 bases matching TRBD1. The trim removed 4 bases at V and 0 bases at J, leaving 8 bases unmatched. Germline values: CDR1 LGHNA, CDR2 YNFKEQ. The CDR3 consists of 16 residues.

This chain connects TRBV5-8 to TRBJ1-4; D not resolved. This CDR3 comprises 13 residues. V was pared by 5 bases and J by 5 bases, with 10 bases between. Germline assignment: CDR1 SGHTS and CDR2 YDEGEE. DNA of the CDR3: TGTGCCAGCAGGCGATTTTCCAATGAAAAACTGTTTTTT. It codes for CASRRFSNEKLFF. Full variable domain (rest looked up from reference TRBV5-8 and TRBJ1-4): EAGVTQSPTHLIKTRGQQATLRCSPISGHTSVYWYQQALGLGLQFLLWYDEGEERNRGNFPPRFSGRQFPNYSSELNVNALELEDSALYLCASRRFSNEKLFFGSGTQLSVL.

The chain uses TRBV3-1 (or the pseudogene TRBV3-2) and TRBJ2-5; 11 bases align to TRBD2. V dropped 5 bases and J dropped 2; count of bases not matched to a gene: 4. The CDR3 sequence is 15 residues long. Germline CDR1 LGHDT, CDR2 YNNKEL (reference sequence). In DNA, the CDR3 is TGTGCCAGCAGCTCCATAGCGGGGGGGCAAGAGACCCAGTACTTC. Translating gives CASSSIAGGQETQYF.

This clone occurred a few times. DNA for the CDR3: TGTGCCAGCTCATTGACAGGGAACAATCAGCCCCAGCATTTT. It is translated as CASSLTGNNQPQHF. The rearrangement joins TRBV18 to TRBJ1-5, with 7 bases lining up with TRBD1. Germline V CDR1 and CDR2: KGHSH, LQKENI. This CDR3 has 14 amino acids. V trimming: 5 bases; J trimming: 3 bases; junction bases outside the gene matches: 4. Based on the CDR3 plus reference TRBV18 and TRBJ1-5, the full variable domain is NAGVMQNPRHLVRRRGQEARLRCSPMKGHSHVYWYRQLPEEGLKFMVYLQKENIIDESGMPKERFSAEFPKEGPSILRIQQVVRGDSAAYFCASSLTGNNQPQHFGDGTRLSIL.